This T cell receptor beta chain appears in the sequencing data of a study of T-cell reconstitution after alpha-beta-depleted transplantation in children. The TCRbeta library incorporated unique molecular identifiers. TCRdb redid the calling of the PCR reads with MiXCR, one entry per CDR3 protein. The sample contains roughly 610,000 distinct CDR3 sequences, more than 9% of which appear only once. The junction had 6 bases not matched to a gene; V was cut back by 2 bases and J by 6 bases. Germline values: CDR1 DFQATT, CDR2 SNEGSKA (reference sequence). CDR3 length: 14 amino acids. The sample here was PBMCs from the stem cell graft donor, taken from the stem cell graft. This clonotype was obtained from a human donor who donated a stem cell graft to a child with acute myeloid leukemia. This rearrangement joins TRBV20-1 to TRBJ2-1, with 8 nucleotides matching TRBD2. CDR3 in amino acids: CSARPGTRVNEQFF. The CDR3 DNA follows: TGCAGTGCTAGACCCGGGACTAGAGTCAATGAGCAGTTCTTC.